The next 18 T cell receptor beta chains were all read from a single sample in a study of blood T cell repertoires in COVID-19. Clones were read by immunoSEQ multiplex PCR, and TCRdb kept only the in-frame ones, dropping some. The data contain some 250,000 clones, around 87% of them singletons. Sequenced input: peripheral blood. Receptors were obtained from a woman between 65 and 79 years old with active or convalescent COVID-19.

The chain has TRBV7-8 and TRBJ1-3; unclear D gene. Germline lookup yields CDR1 SGHVS and CDR2 FQNEAQ. V shed 1 base and J shed 0 bases, with 7 bases lying between them. The CDR3 length is 15 residues. The CDR3 region is CASSLELISGNTIYF. As DNA, the CDR3 is TGTGCCAGCAGCTTAGAACTGATCTCTGGAAACACCATATATTTT. The complete variable domain, with remaining parts taken from reference TRBV7-8 and TRBJ1-3, reads GAGVSQSPRYKVAKRGQDVALRCDPISGHVSLFWYQQALGQGPEFLTYFQNEAQLDKSGLPSDRFFAERPEGSVSTLKIQRTQQEDSAVYLCASSLELISGNTIYFGEGSWLTVV.

The V and J genes are TRBV7-2 and TRBJ1-2, with TRBD1 identical over 10 bases. Germline V gene sequence: CDR1 SGHTA, CDR2 FQGNSA. CDR3 length equals 14 residues. Germline trimming cut 5 bases from V and 4 bases from J; bases unmatched to any gene: 4. In DNA form, the CDR3 reads TGTGCCAGCAGCCCGGGACAGGGGACCTATGGCTACACCTTC. Its protein is CASSPGQGTYGYTF.

The chain employs TRBV20-1 and TRBJ1-2; D possibly corresponds to TRBD1 (6 bases). This CDR3 region has 14 residues. Per the germline V gene, CDR1 is DFQATT and CDR2 is SNEGSKA (reference sequence). Trimming pared 3 bases from V and 1 base from J, leaving 12 bases between. The CDR3 reads CSASTGGLNYGYTF. The CDR3 coding sequence is TGCAGTGCTAGTACGGGGGGCCTTAACTATGGCTACACCTTC.

This chain links TRBV5-5 with TRBJ1-5; no clear D gene. Germline CDR1 SGHKS, CDR2 YYEKEE (reference sequence). The CDR3 totals 15 residues. Between the trimmed V and J ends, which lost 2 bases and 3 bases, there was a span of 12 bases. The CDR3 DNA follows: TGTGCCAGCAGCTTTTACGGGTACGCCAATCAGCCCCAGCATTTT. This translates into CASSFYGYANQPQHF.

The chain combines TRBV5-6 with TRBJ1-2; 8 positions match TRBD1. This CDR3 region has 12 residues. V dropped 3 bases and J dropped 8; count of bases not matched to a gene: 3. Germline CDR1 is SGHDT and CDR2 is YYEEEE. The CDR3 region has the DNA TGTGCCAGCAGCTCGACAGGGGAAGGCTACACCTTC. This gives the protein CASSSTGEGYTF.

The chain has TRBV11-3 and TRBJ2-7; 7 positions agree with TRBD2. Per the germline V gene, CDR1 is SGHNT and CDR2 is YENEEA. After removal of 5 bases from V and 9 bases from J, the junction contained 10 bases not matched to a gene. The CDR3 is made up of 13 amino acids. The CDR3 DNA follows: TGTGCCAGCAGCCCCTCCCGGACGGGGGGGCAGTACTTC. Translated, it gives CASSPSRTGGQYF. The full variable domain, with the rest looked up from reference TRBV11-3 and TRBJ2-7, is EAGVVQSPRYKIIEKKQPVAFWCNPISGHNTLYWYLQNLGQGPELLIRYENEEAVDDSQLPKDRFSAERLKGVDSTLKIQPAELGDSAVYLCASSPSRTGGQYFGPGTRLTVT.

The V gene is TRBV3-1 (or the pseudogene TRBV3-2), the J gene TRBJ1-1, with 7 bases matching TRBD1. Per the germline V gene, CDR1 is LGHDT and CDR2 is YNNKEL (reference sequence). With V trimmed by 4 bases and J by 4 bases, 3 bases remained unmatched. The CDR3 runs 13 residues. This chain's CDR3 is CASSPPGGTEAFF. CDR3 nucleotides: TGTGCCAGCAGCCCTCCAGGGGGCACTGAAGCTTTCTTT.

The chain recombines TRBV19 with TRBJ1-5; D might be TRBD1 (5 bases). The CDR3 runs 14 residues. Trimming took off 3 bases at V and 3 bases at J, with 9 bases between the two ends. The germline gives CDR1 LNHDA, CDR2 SQIVND (reference sequence). The CDR3 sequence is CASSIVGANQPQHF. Written as DNA, the CDR3 is TGTGCCAGTAGTATCGTAGGGGCCAATCAGCCCCAGCATTTT.

This chain connects TRBV6-5 to TRBJ2-3; D gene uncertain. Germline lookup yields CDR1 MNHEY and CDR2 SVGAGI. This CDR3 is 12 amino acids long. Trimming stripped 0 bases from V and 12 bases from J, with 10 bases between. CDR3 DNA: TGTGCCAGCAGTTACTCTGCGTTCCCACAGTATTTT. The encoded protein is CASSYSAFPQYF.

This chain links TRBV6-6 with TRBJ1-5; D unclear. Trimming took 8 bases from V and 2 from J, leaving 7 bases between them. Looked up from germline, CDR1 is MNHNY and CDR2 is SVGAGI (reference sequence). This CDR3 has 12 amino acids. The CDR3 loop reads CASLRGNQPQHF. The CDR3, as DNA: TGTGCCAGCTTGCGGGGCAATCAGCCCCAGCATTTT.

The gene calls are TRBV6-5 and TRBJ1-1; TRBD1 is a possible D gene (5 bases). CDR1 MNHEY and CDR2 SVGAGI come from the germline V gene. There are 15 residues in the CDR3. The V end was cut by 2 bases, the J end by 5 bases, with 15 bases between. The DNA of the CDR3 is TGTGCCAGCAGTTACCCTAGGGCCCAGGGTACTGAAGCTTTCTTT. It translates to CASSYPRAQGTEAFF.

The rearrangement joins TRBV19 to TRBJ2-6, with TRBD2 as a possible D gene (6 bases). V was shortened by 1 base and J by 0 bases, with 7 bases between the two germline ends. Germline values: CDR1 LNHDA, CDR2 SQIVND (reference sequence). CDR3 length equals 16 residues. The CDR3 is CASSIVGGSGANVLTF. In DNA, the CDR3 is TGTGCCAGTAGTATAGTGGGGGGCTCTGGGGCCAACGTCCTGACTTTC.

The chain has TRBV19 and TRBJ2-7; D is perhaps TRBD2 (6 bases). V was clipped by 8 bases and J by 4 bases, with 15 bases between them. The CDR3 loop spans 13 amino acids. Germline CDR1 is LNHDA and CDR2 is SQIVND (reference sequence). The CDR3 DNA is TGTGCCAGTCGCGGGACTTTGGGTTACGAGCAGTACTTC. Protein sequence: CASRGTLGYEQYF.

This clone has only one observation. V is TRBV18 and J is TRBJ1-5, with no clear D. V dropped 4 bases and J dropped 4 bases, with 8 bases sitting between them. CDR1 KGHSH and CDR2 LQKENI come from the germline V gene. CDR3 length: 13 amino acids. The CDR3 DNA reads as TGTGCCAGCTCACACTCCCCGAATCAGCCCCAGCATTTT. Translated, it gives CASSHSPNQPQHF.

This chain's CDR3 is CSVEKGMNTEAFF. The CDR3 nucleotides are TGCAGCGTTGAGAAGGGGATGAACACTGAAGCTTTCTTT. V gene TRBV29-1 combines with J gene TRBJ1-1, with TRBD1 as a possible D gene (5 bases). Germline values: CDR1 SQVTM, CDR2 ANQGSEA. Trimming left V 3 bases short and J 0 bases short, with 8 bases between. The CDR3 spans 13 residues. The entire variable domain, with the rest obtained from reference TRBV29-1 and TRBJ1-1, is as follows: SAVISQKPSRDICQRGTSLTIQCQVDSQVTMMFWYRQQPGQSLTLIATANQGSEATYESGFVIDKFPISRPNLTFSTLTVSNMSPEDSSIYLCSVEKGMNTEAFFGQGTRLTVV.

V usage is TRBV2 and J usage is TRBJ1-4; TRBD1 aligns across 9 bases. The CDR3 runs to 20 residues. V trimming: 6 bases; J trimming: 4 bases; junction bases outside the gene matches: 21. Germline CDR1 is SNHLY and CDR2 is FYNNEI. In DNA form, the CDR3 reads TGTGCCAGCAGGGATTCAATTACAGGGGGCTCCGGCCGCCTTAATGAAAAACTGTTTTTT. Amino acid sequence: CASRDSITGGSGRLNEKLFF.

This sequence joins TRBV7-2 and TRBJ1-5; D is ambiguous. Germline V gene lookup returns CDR1 SGHTA and CDR2 FQGNSA. The V end was cut by 2 bases, the J end by 6 bases, with 14 bases between. The CDR3 extends over 15 amino acids. The CDR3 nucleotides read TGTGCCAGCAGCTTACAGGTGGGAGGAGCTCAGCCCCAGCATTTT. It yields the protein CASSLQVGGAQPQHF.

The chain is built from TRBV6-5 and TRBJ1-5, with D perhaps TRBD1 (6 bases). This CDR3 is built from 13 residues. Germline CDR1 MNHEY, CDR2 SVGAGI. V lost 9 bases, J lost 0 bases, and 9 bases lay in between. CDR3 protein: CASLQGSNQPQHF. CDR3 bases: TGTGCCAGTTTACAGGGTAGCAATCAGCCCCAGCATTTT.